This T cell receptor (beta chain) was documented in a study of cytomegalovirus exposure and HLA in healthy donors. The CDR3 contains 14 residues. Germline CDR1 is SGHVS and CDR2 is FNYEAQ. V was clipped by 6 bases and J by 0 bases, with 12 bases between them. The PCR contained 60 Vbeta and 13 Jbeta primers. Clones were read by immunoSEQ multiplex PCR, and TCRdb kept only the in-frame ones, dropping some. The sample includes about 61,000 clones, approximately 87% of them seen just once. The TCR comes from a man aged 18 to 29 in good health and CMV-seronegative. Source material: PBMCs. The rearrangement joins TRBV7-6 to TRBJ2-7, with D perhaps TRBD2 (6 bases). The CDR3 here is CASSRGTDSYEQYF. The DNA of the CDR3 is TGTGCCAGCAGTCGCGGGACGGACTCCTACGAGCAGTACTTC. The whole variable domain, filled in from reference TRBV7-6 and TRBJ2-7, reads GAGVSQSPRYKVTKRGQDVALRCDPISGHVSLYWYRQALGQGPEFLTYFNYEAQQDKSGLPNDRFSAERPEGSISTLTIQRTEQRDSAMYRCASSRGTDSYEQYFGPGTRLTVT.